This entry describes one T cell receptor beta chain. In its sample, this clone was seen a few times. This receptor's antigen is unknown. Within one base of it there is no much larger clone, and no base qualities were kept. Interpreted using the paper, the time point label stands for: baseline before first vaccination. Vaccinee samples were obtained from the UK trials COV001 and COV002, which included a single-blind randomized controlled phase 2/3 trial of AZD1222 (ChAdOx1 nCoV-19) in healthy adults. For TCRbeta chain sequencing, PBMC samples were collected from trial participants at day 0 and at day 28 after the second dose. The sample is drawn from a study of T cell responses to AZD1222 COVID-19 vaccine (dated by TCRdb to 2020 to 2022). Regarding the study in general: Because spike-specific TCR depth and breadth did not differ between the two schedules, AZD1222 recipients who got a second dose at roughly 4 weeks were pooled with those who got a second dose at roughly 12 weeks. TCR sequencing was performed for 230 to 250 trial participants, of whom around 210 were given two doses of AZD1222 and some 26 were given two doses of MenACWY control vaccine. Enrollment into the trials was organized by age into subgroups of 18-55, 56-69 and 70-plus years, and those subgroups contained roughly 150, 30 and 60 TCR-sequenced participants, respectively. General conclusions and limits of the study: Conclusions about previously exposed vaccinees were limited because only six AZD1222 recipients were SARS-CoV-2 seropositive at baseline. In the small 56-69-year group, the increase in depth fell short of significance, most likely because of low power. After two AZD1222 doses, spike-specific TCR breadth and depth were significantly higher than at day 0 and than in MenACWY recipients. No day 14 peak-response samples were available, so repertoires were characterized only after the peak T cell response. Reportedly, almost half of the unique spike-specific TCRs recognized epitopes lying outside the regions that are mutated in the B.1.351 and B.1.1.7 variants. Participants were mostly white British and included more females than males, and it was suggested by the authors that clonal diversity may have been underestimated. Vaccine-associated CD4 TCRs spanned the whole spike protein, with dominant responses in regions 160-218 and 743-854.

V is pared back by 6 bases and J by 6 bases, with 8 bases lying between the germline termini. Taken from cysteine to phenylalanine, the CDR3 has 12 residues. The CDR3 DNA has 36 bases and is translated from base 1. Per the germline V gene (reference sequence), LGHDT is the CDR1 and YNNKEL is the CDR2. The CDR3 regions of human TCRbeta chains were analyzed by immunosequencing. The study's own analysis went as follows. Repertoire TCRs were checked for matches against a reference library of SARS-CoV-2-specific TCRs that had been generated using the MIRA antigen-specificity platform. Breadth was defined as the fraction of unique TCRs that were SARS-CoV-2-associated, and depth was defined as the fraction of total T cells that were SARS-CoV-2-associated. Using the MIRA data, each spike-specific TCR was mapped to the spike region that the TCR reacts to and placed in a CD4 or CD8 class. Log10-transformed breadth and depth values were compared by one-way ANOVA with Sidak's multiple comparisons tests. Sourced from immuneACCESS, this table was stored by TCRdb with only in-frame sequences that have V and J called. A share of the clones is absent; for the studies checked, an unresolved V gene accounts for under half, and the remainder has no known explanation. That table furnishes V, J and clone size, whereas the DNA furnished D and trimming. This sample has about 66,000 clones in its table, and about 88% of those were observed once. 15% to 20% of the sample belongs to the ten largest clones.

This specimen consisted of peripheral blood, obtained on day 0 of AZD1222 vaccination. The rearranged segments are TRBV3-1 (or the pseudogene TRBV3-2) and TRBJ2-2; no D segment can be confidently identified. The receptor was isolated from an adult in good health. CDR3 region: CASSPDSGELFF. The bases read TGTGCCAGCAGTCCCGACTCCGGGGAGCTGTTTTTT.